This record covers a single T cell receptor beta chain. This clonotype came up a few times. What this receptor recognizes is not known. No base quality values were provided; no much bigger clone lies one nucleotide off. In the germline V gene, CDR1 corresponds to LGHNA and CDR2 to YNFKEQ. Including cysteine and phenylalanine, the CDR3 has 18 amino acids. The CDR3 DNA has 54 bases and is translated from base 1. Germline trimming: 2 bases from V, 5 bases from J; junction bases outside gene matches: 13. This entry belongs to a study of response to subunit inactivated influenza vaccine (dated by TCRdb to 2017 to 2018). Regarding the study in general: Deep quantitative T cell receptor repertoire profiling was used in the study to track responses to a trivalent subunit inactivated influenza vaccine. Paper-wide results and their limitations: The authors proposed that each seasonal influenza vaccination may bring in only a limited number of new T cells.

Library prep was done by RT-PCR. This sample was sequenced with an Illumina HiSeq 2500. TCRdb itself trimmed the public reads at Q25 with fastp, ran MiXCR and retained productive beta chains. All rows with the same CDR3 protein become a single entry with the most common DNA and genes. This sample lists hundreds of thousands of distinct CDR3 sequences; 14% were detected once. The top ten hold 7.5% to 9% of the sample. This chain is built from TRBV4-2 and TRBJ1-5, with TRBD1 matching 9 junction bases. The sequencing used PBMCs from blood, collected around 14 days before vaccination. The source is a man in his forties or fifties who received an inactivated influenza vaccine. Donor details come from another sample of the same person, matched by shared clones. The CDR3 protein: CASSQSSGQGQRDQPQHF. The sequenced DNA: TGTGCCAGCAGCCAATCCTCCGGACAGGGGCAAAGGGATCAGCCCCAGCATTTT.